Listed here is a single T cell receptor beta chain. Libraries were prepared by immunoSEQ multiplex PCR; TCRdb keeps only in-frame clonotypes and omits some of them. The repertoire includes around 120,000 clones, 78% of them detected once, and 2.3% sits in the top ten. This sample was included in a study of blood T cell repertoires in COVID-19. Study overall: Material from acute and convalescent COVID-19 was sourced from the United States, Italy and Spain. Sources were T cells, B-cell-depleted T cells, or PBMCs; the material itself was cDNA or gDNA.

V gave up 7 bases and J gave up 7 bases, with 14 bases separating them. Looked up from germline, CDR1 is SEHNR and CDR2 is FQNEAQ (reference sequence). CDR3 length equals 14 residues. This chain uses TRBV7-9 with TRBJ1-6, with D uncertain. Sequencing was done on a sample of peripheral blood. The clonotype originates from a man between 65 and 85 years old with acute or convalescent COVID-19. The chain's CDR3 is CASTPIGGNSPLHF. CDR3 nucleotides: TGTGCCAGCACCCCCATAGGCGGAAATTCACCCCTCCACTTT.